This T cell receptor (beta chain) is from a study of blood T cell repertoires in COVID-19. Overall study: From T cells, B-cell-depleted T cells, or PBMCs came the material, which was cDNA or gDNA.

The assay was immunoSEQ multiplex PCR, and TCRdb's table has in-frame clones only and misses some. This table has fewer than 65,000 clones, around nine tenths appearing once. The CDR3 length is 16 residues. Trimming took 3 bases from V and 4 from J; bases not matched to a gene: 9. Germline V gives CDR1 KGHSH, CDR2 LQKENI. The sequence was obtained from a man in his sixties with acute or convalescent COVID-19. Sequencing was performed on peripheral blood. The chain has TRBV18 and TRBJ1-5; 7 positions agree with TRBD1. The CDR3: CASSPTTGAVNQPQHF. The CDR3, as DNA: TGTGCCAGCTCACCGACCACAGGGGCGGTGAATCAGCCCCAGCATTTT.